Listed here are 27 T cell receptor beta chains from one sample, sequenced in a study of long-term antiretroviral therapy in people with HIV. A v3.0 immunoSEQ assay was performed at survey level. Sequencing used immunoSEQ multiplex PCR; TCRdb keeps in-frame clones, though not all of them. This table holds more than 15,000 clones, roughly 80% found once. This sample comprised unsorted PBMCs, obtained 1.2 years before starting antiretroviral therapy. Receptors were obtained from a man aged 25-40 years with HIV.

V usage is TRBV2 and J usage is TRBJ1-6; no clear D gene. The CDR3 totals 14 residues. From germline, CDR1 is SNHLY and CDR2 FYNNEI. V shed 2 bases and J shed 10 bases, with 12 bases lying between them. CDR3 sequence (DNA): TGTGCCAGCAGTGAACAGGAGGCAGGCTCACCCCTCCACTTT. Translation gives CASSEQEAGSPLHF.

This rearrangement joins TRBV7-3 to TRBJ2-2, with D unresolved. This CDR3 contains 15 residues. The V end was cut by 8 bases, the J end by 3 bases, with 16 bases between. Germline assignment: CDR1 SGHTA and CDR2 FQGTGA. The CDR3 region has the DNA TGTGCCAGCCGGGCGGCCCCTAGGGACACCGGGGAGCTGTTTTTT. Protein sequence: CASRAAPRDTGELFF.

J is TRBJ1-5 and V is TRBV28, with no clear D. V gave up 3 bases and J gave up 0 bases, with 6 bases separating them. The CDR3 length is 14 residues. Germline assignment: CDR1 MDHEN and CDR2 SYDVKM. For the CDR3, the DNA is TGTGCCAGCAGTTTGGATGGTAGCAATCAGCCCCAGCATTTT. Translating gives CASSLDGSNQPQHF.

This clone was seen a few times. The CDR3 loop is CASSPRGGEGAFF. The CDR3 DNA sequence: TGTGCCAGCAGCCCACGAGGAGGGGAAGGAGCTTTCTTT. V gene TRBV13 combines with J gene TRBJ1-1; D is perhaps TRBD1 (5 bases). CDR3 length: 13 residues. Trimming shortened V by 5 bases and J by 10 bases, and 17 bases separated the two germline ends. The V gene's germline CDR1 is PRHDT and CDR2 FYEKMQ (reference sequence).

This clone was counted between two and nine times. The chain combines TRBV6-6 with TRBJ1-1, with D perhaps matching TRBD1 (5 bases). Germline V gives CDR1 MNHNY, CDR2 SVGAGI (reference sequence). V lost 6 bases, J lost 1 base, and 9 bases lay in between. CDR3 length equals 13 residues. The DNA of the CDR3 is TGTGCCAGCAGGGTAGGGGAGAACACTGAAGCTTTCTTT. The encoded protein is CASRVGENTEAFF.

This chain links TRBV28 with TRBJ1-1, with D uncertain. Germline CDR1 reads MDHEN; CDR2 reads SYDVKM. The V end was cut by 2 bases, the J end by 1 base, with 11 bases between. CDR3 length: 15 amino acids. The CDR3 reads CASSLQLGGNTEAFF. DNA for the CDR3: TGTGCCAGCAGTTTACAGCTGGGAGGGAACACTGAAGCTTTCTTT.

The V gene is TRBV9, the J gene TRBJ1-1, with a tentative D call TRBD1 (5 bases). CDR1 SGDLS and CDR2 YYNGEE come from the germline V gene. The germline V and J ends were trimmed by 0 bases and 1 base, with 7 bases remaining between them. The CDR3 is made up of 14 amino acids. This CDR3 is CASSVEGPNTEAFF. In DNA, the CDR3 is TGTGCCAGCAGCGTAGAGGGACCGAACACTGAAGCTTTCTTT.

The chain is built from TRBV7-9 and TRBJ2-1, with D tentatively TRBD1 or TRBD2 (5 bases each). The germline V and J ends were trimmed by 5 bases and 2 bases, with 22 bases remaining between them. Germline V CDR1 and CDR2: SEHNR, FQNEAQ (reference sequence). This CDR3 is 18 amino acids long. DNA for the CDR3: TGTGCCAGCAGCCCATATAATACGGGACCAGCACCCTACAATGAGCAGTTCTTC. Translation gives CASSPYNTGPAPYNEQFF.

In its sample, this clone was seen a few times. The chain has TRBV5-6 and TRBJ2-5; TRBD1 might be the D (6 bases). V shed 2 bases and J shed 5 bases, with 13 bases lying between them. Germline loops: CDR1 SGHDT, CDR2 YYEEEE. The CDR3 consists of 14 residues. CDR3 region: CASSFYRVVETQYF. In DNA form, the CDR3 reads TGTGCCAGCAGCTTCTACAGGGTGGTTGAGACCCAGTACTTC.

This sequence joins TRBV7-9 and TRBJ2-7; D gene uncertain. The CDR3 contains 12 residues. The germline V gene encodes CDR1 SEHNR and CDR2 FQNEAQ (reference sequence). V lost 6 bases, J lost 2 bases, and 8 bases lay in between. The CDR3 here is CASSSMPYEQYF. CDR3 coding DNA: TGTGCCAGCAGTTCCATGCCCTACGAGCAGTACTTC.

This sequence joins TRBV6-5 and TRBJ2-5; either TRBD1 or TRBD2 may fit D (5 bases each). The germline V and J ends were trimmed by 6 bases and 7 bases, with 21 bases remaining between them. The CDR3 contains 15 residues. From germline, CDR1 is MNHEY and CDR2 SVGAGI. In DNA form, the CDR3 reads TGTGCCAGCAGCTTATCCGGGACGGCGTCTTGGACCCAGTACTTC. This sequence encodes CASSLSGTASWTQYF.

The V call is TRBV6-1, the J call TRBJ2-6; D is undetermined. The germline V and J ends were trimmed by 7 bases and 2 bases, with 6 bases remaining between them. CDR1 and CDR2 from the germline V gene are MNHNS and SASEGT. This CDR3 spans 13 amino acids. The CDR3 DNA sequence: TGTGCCAGCACCCAACCTGGGGCCAACGTCCTGACTTTC. It is translated as CASTQPGANVLTF.

This chain joins TRBV7-3 and TRBJ1-1; D may be TRBD1 (5 bases). Deletions cut 5 bases from V and 0 bases from J, with 10 bases between. The CDR3 contains 14 residues. CDR1 is SGHTA and CDR2 is FQGTGA in the germline V gene. CDR3 DNA sequence: TGTGCCAGCAGCCCGGGGGGGATGAACACTGAAGCTTTCTTT. Translating gives CASSPGGMNTEAFF.

The gene calls are TRBV10-2 and TRBJ2-2; 7 bases line up with TRBD2. This CDR3 has 12 residues. Per the germline V gene, CDR1 is WSHSY and CDR2 is SAAADI. J lost 6 bases, V lost 6 bases, and 1 base had no gene match. In DNA form, the CDR3 reads TGCGCCAGCAGGAGCGGGGCCGGGGAGCTGTTTTTT. Residues: CASRSGAGELFF.

The V and J genes are TRBV28 and TRBJ2-5, with D perhaps matching TRBD1 or TRBD2 (6 bases each). Trimming removed 4 bases at V and 1 base at J, with 13 bases between. Germline V CDR1 and CDR2: MDHEN, SYDVKM. This CDR3 region has 15 residues. The CDR3 DNA reads as TGTGCCAGCAGTTGGGGGGCAGGGGTCCAAGAGACCCAGTACTTC. It encodes CASSWGAGVQETQYF. The variable domain in full, completed from reference TRBV28 and TRBJ2-5, reads DVKVTQSSRYLVKRTGEKVFLECVQDMDHENMFWYRQDPGLGLRLIYFSYDVKMKEKGDIPEGYSVSREKKERFSLILESASTNQTSMYLCASSWGAGVQETQYFGPGTRLLVL.

This rearrangement joins TRBV11-2 to TRBJ1-1; no definite D call. This CDR3 contains 13 residues. Trimming left V 7 bases short and J 0 bases short, with 9 bases between. In germline, CDR1 is SGHAT, CDR2 FQNNGV. The CDR3 nucleotides read TGTGCCAGCACCTTCGGGGTGAACACTGAAGCTTTCTTT. Its translation: CASTFGVNTEAFF.

J is TRBJ2-6 and V is TRBV6-6; no firm D call. Trimming left V 7 bases short and J 1 base short, with 8 bases between. CDR3 length equals 14 residues. CDR1 is MNHNY, CDR2 SVGAGI, per germline (reference sequence). Here the CDR3 reads CASTGDSGANVLTF. CDR3 bases: TGTGCCAGCACTGGGGATTCTGGGGCCAACGTCCTGACTTTC.

V gene TRBV11-2 combines with J gene TRBJ1-3; 7 nucleotides align to TRBD1. The J segment lost 2 bases and the V segment lost 5 bases, leaving 15 bases of the junction unmatched. Per germline, CDR1 SGHAT and CDR2 FQNNGV. The CDR3 contains 18 residues. The CDR3, as DNA: TGTGCCAGCAGCCCCCGGCACGGACAGGCAAACACTGGAAACACCATATATTTT. Protein product: CASSPRHGQANTGNTIYF.

This chain uses TRBV27 with TRBJ2-6, with D possibly TRBD1 on 6 matching bases. The CDR3 is made up of 16 amino acids. V gave up 6 bases and J gave up 12 bases, with 24 bases separating them. Germline loops: CDR1 MNHEY, CDR2 SMNVEV (reference sequence). The CDR3 nucleotides read TGTGCCAGCAGCACCTCCGACTGGAACAGGGTCCCCGTCCTGACTTTC. This gives the protein CASSTSDWNRVPVLTF.

The V gene is TRBV19, the J gene TRBJ2-3; 10 nucleotides line up with TRBD2. Germline-derived CDR1 and CDR2 are LNHDA and SQIVND (reference sequence). The CDR3 consists of 16 residues. The V gene end was trimmed by 1 base and the J gene end by 6 bases; junction bases not matched to a gene: 7. Written as DNA, the CDR3 is TGTGCCAGTAGTATAGGCCGCCCGGGACTAGCGGATACGCAGTATTTT. This sequence encodes CASSIGRPGLADTQYF.

The V and J genes are TRBV5-8 and TRBJ2-3; D gene uncertain. This CDR3 is 15 amino acids long. With 8 bases removed from V and 1 base from J, the gap between germline ends came to 17 bases. The germline gives CDR1 SGHTS, CDR2 YDEGEE. CDR3 nucleotide sequence: TGTGCCAGTAGACCCCCCACGGGCGGCACAGATACGCAGTATTTT. It codes for CASRPPTGGTDTQYF.

The J gene is TRBJ2-7, the V gene TRBV10-1, with 10 nucleotides matching TRBD2. V shed 6 bases and J 7 bases; nucleotides not matched to a gene: 12. The CDR3 consists of 15 residues. Germline V gene sequence: CDR1 WNHNN, CDR2 SYGVQD (reference sequence). CDR3 coding DNA: TGCGCCAGCAGGCGCTTCCCGGGACTAGCGAGTGAGCAGTACTTC. It specifies CASRRFPGLASEQYF.

The chain uses TRBV5-4 and TRBJ2-2; D perhaps matches TRBD1 (6 bases). Trimming removed 1 base from V and 2 bases from J, with 9 bases in between. Germline CDR1 SGHNT, CDR2 YYREEE (reference sequence). The CDR3 consists of 15 residues. The CDR3 sequence: CASSLLQGNTGELFF. CDR3 coding DNA: TGTGCCAGCAGCTTGTTACAGGGAAACACCGGGGAGCTGTTTTTT.

V gene TRBV5-1 combines with J gene TRBJ1-1; maybe TRBD1 (5 bases). The germline gives CDR1 SGHRS, CDR2 YFSETQ. V lost 4 bases to trimming and J lost 4 bases, with 11 bases between them. This CDR3 is 13 amino acids long. CDR3 in amino acids: CASSPDTGTEAFF. In DNA form, the CDR3 reads TGCGCCAGCAGCCCGGACACGGGCACTGAAGCTTTCTTT.

Points on this clone: Only one base separates this from a far larger clonotype, so it likely reflects a read error. The chain joins TRBV7-9 to TRBJ1-1, with D unresolved. V lost 0 bases and J lost 1, with 3 bases in between. The germline CDR1 and CDR2 sequences are SEHNR and FQNEAQ (reference sequence). The CDR3 totals 13 residues. CDR3 nucleotides: TGTGCCAGCAGCTTAGCGGGGAACACTGAAGCTTTCTTT. This gives the protein CASSLAGNTEAFF.

J is TRBJ2-1 and V is TRBV10-3; 9 nucleotides match TRBD2. The CDR3 contains 18 residues. Germline-derived CDR1 and CDR2 are ENHRY and SYGVKD. V dropped 4 bases and J dropped 0; count of bases not matched to a gene: 10. This CDR3 reads CAISGDSGGRYSYNEQFF. The DNA for the CDR3 is TGTGCCATCAGTGGTGATAGCGGGGGTCGGTACTCCTACAATGAGCAGTTCTTC.

The CDR3: CASSLYPPGSLGGYTF. CDR3 coding DNA: TGTGCCAGCAGTTTATATCCCCCAGGGAGCTTGGGTGGCTACACCTTC. V and J are TRBV27 and TRBJ1-2; possible D gene TRBD1, 5 bases. There are 16 residues in the CDR3. Per germline, CDR1 MNHEY and CDR2 SMNVEV (reference sequence). Trimming removed 1 base from V and 7 bases from J, with 19 bases in between.